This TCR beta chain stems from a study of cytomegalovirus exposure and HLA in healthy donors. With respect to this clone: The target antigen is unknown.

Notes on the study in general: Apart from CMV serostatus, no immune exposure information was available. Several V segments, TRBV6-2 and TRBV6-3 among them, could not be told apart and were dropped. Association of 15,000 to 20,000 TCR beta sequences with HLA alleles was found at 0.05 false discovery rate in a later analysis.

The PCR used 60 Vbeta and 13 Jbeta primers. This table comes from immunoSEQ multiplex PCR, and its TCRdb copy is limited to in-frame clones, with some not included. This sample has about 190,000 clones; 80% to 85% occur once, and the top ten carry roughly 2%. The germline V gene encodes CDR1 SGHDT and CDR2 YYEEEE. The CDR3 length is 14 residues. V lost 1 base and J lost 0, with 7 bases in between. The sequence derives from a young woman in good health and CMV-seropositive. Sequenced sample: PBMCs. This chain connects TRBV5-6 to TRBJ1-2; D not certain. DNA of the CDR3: TGTGCCAGCAGCTTGCACGGGTCTAACTATGGCTACACCTTC. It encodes CASSLHGSNYGYTF.